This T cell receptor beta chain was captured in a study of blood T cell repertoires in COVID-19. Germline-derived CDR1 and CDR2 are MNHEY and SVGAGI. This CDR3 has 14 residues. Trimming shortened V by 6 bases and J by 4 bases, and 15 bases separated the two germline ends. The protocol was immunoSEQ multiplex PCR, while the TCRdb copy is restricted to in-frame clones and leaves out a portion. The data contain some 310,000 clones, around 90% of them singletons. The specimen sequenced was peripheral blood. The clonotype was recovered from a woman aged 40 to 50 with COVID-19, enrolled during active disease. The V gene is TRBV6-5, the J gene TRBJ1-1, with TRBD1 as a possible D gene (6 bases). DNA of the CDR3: TGTGCCAGCAGAAACGGCAGGGGCGGCACTGAAGCTTTCTTT. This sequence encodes CASRNGRGGTEAFF.